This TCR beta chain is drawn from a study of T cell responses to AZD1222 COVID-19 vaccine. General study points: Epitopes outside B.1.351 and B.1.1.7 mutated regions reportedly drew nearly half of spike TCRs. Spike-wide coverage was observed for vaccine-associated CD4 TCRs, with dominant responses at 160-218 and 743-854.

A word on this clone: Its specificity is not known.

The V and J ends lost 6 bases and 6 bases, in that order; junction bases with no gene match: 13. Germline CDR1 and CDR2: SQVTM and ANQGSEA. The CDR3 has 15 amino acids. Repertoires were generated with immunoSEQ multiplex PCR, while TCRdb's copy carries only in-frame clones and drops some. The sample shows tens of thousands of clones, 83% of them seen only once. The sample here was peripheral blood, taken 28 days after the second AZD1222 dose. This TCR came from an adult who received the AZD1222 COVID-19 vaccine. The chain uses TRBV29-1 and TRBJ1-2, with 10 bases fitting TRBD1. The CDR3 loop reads CSVPMGDRGKDGYTF. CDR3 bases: TGCAGCGTCCCGATGGGGGACAGGGGAAAGGATGGCTACACCTTC.